Listed below are T cell receptor beta chains from one sample, sequenced in a study of tumor-infiltrating lymphocytes in oesophageal squamous cell carcinoma. TCRdb used MiXCR to reprocess the PCR reads, holding one entry per CDR3 protein. This sample has about 14,000 distinct CDR3 sequences, with over 40% found just once. Sequenced material: blood. These TCRs come from a male donor with esophageal squamous cell carcinoma. CDR3s include the opening cysteine and the closing phenylalanine or tryptophan. Fields, in order: V gene, J gene, D gene, clone size, CDR3 protein, CDR3 DNA. A D gene is named only where the DNA matches it firmly. A row's size may be missing; if present it is once, few, many or a size class.

>TRBV7-2|TRBJ2-3|TRBD2|.
CASSRLAGGNTDTQYF
TGTGCCAGCAGCCGCTTAGCGGGGGGAAACACAGATACGCAGTATTTT
>TRBV2|TRBJ2-7|TRBD2|few
CASSHPSGSYEQYF
TGTGCCAGCAGCCACCCTAGCGGGAGCTACGAGCAGTACTTC
>TRBV7-6|TRBJ1-3|.|many
CASSFGLDSNTIYF
TGTGCTAGCAGCTTTGGCTTAGACTCAAACACCATATATTTT
>TRBV7-7|TRBJ2-7|TRBD2|many
CASSPSGSEGEQYF
TGTGCTAGCAGCCCTAGCGGGAGCGAGGGGGAGCAGTACTTC
>TRBV12-3/TRBV12-4|TRBJ2-6|.|.
CASRGSGANVLTF
TGTGCCAGCAGGGGATCTGGGGCCAACGTCCTGACTTTC
>TRBV12-3/TRBV12-4|TRBJ2-5|.|.
CASTGSSDQETQYF
TGTGCCAGCACAGGGTCCTCAGATCAAGAGACCCAGTACTTC
>TRBV28|TRBJ1-2|.|many
CASSGGNYGYTF
TGTGCCAGCAGTGGGGGGAACTATGGCTACACCTTC
>TRBV18|TRBJ2-1|TRBD2|many
CASSQSGSAYNEQFF
TGTGCCAGCTCACAGAGCGGGAGCGCCTACAATGAGCAGTTCTTC
>TRBV12-3/TRBV12-4|TRBJ2-1|.|.
CASSLAGGPLNEQFF
TGTGCCAGCAGTTTAGCGGGGGGGCCACTTAATGAGCAGTTCTTC
>TRBV15|TRBJ2-1|TRBD1|.
CATSRASTGAYNEQFF
TGTGCCACCAGCAGAGCCTCGACAGGGGCCTACAATGAGCAGTTCTTC
>TRBV6-1|TRBJ2-7|TRBD1|many
CASSSLLDRGGWNEQYF
TGTGCCAGCAGTTCCCTCTTAGACAGGGGAGGATGGAACGAGCAGTACTTC
>TRBV4-2|TRBJ2-1|TRBD2|few
CASSPEIAGGFMHEQFF
TGTGCCAGCAGCCCAGAAATAGCGGGAGGGTTTATGCATGAGCAGTTCTTC